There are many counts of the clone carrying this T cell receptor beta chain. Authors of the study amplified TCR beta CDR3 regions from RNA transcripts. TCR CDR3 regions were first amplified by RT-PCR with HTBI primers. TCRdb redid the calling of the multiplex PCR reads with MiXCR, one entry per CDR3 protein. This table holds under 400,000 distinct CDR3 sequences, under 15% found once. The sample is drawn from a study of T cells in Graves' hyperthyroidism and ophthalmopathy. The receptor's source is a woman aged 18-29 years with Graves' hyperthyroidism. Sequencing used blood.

CDR3 region: CASSLEGHLNTEAFF. CDR3 DNA sequence: TGTGCCAGCAGTTTGGAGGGACATCTGAACACTGAAGCTTTCTTT. This chain uses TRBV28 with TRBJ1-1; a weak D match, TRBD1 (6 bases). This CDR3 has 15 amino acids. Germline V CDR1 and CDR2: MDHEN, SYDVKM. V was cut by 3 bases and J by 0 bases, with 11 bases left in between.